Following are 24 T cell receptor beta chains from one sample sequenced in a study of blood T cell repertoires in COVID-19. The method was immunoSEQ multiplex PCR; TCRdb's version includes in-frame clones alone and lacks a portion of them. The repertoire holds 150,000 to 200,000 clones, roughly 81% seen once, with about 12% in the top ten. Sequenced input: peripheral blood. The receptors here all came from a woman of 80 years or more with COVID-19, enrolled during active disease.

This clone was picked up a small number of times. In nucleotides, the CDR3 is TGTGCCAGCAGTTACAGGGGGGGGGCACCCCTCCACTTT. It yields the protein CASSYRGGAPLHF. The chain recombines TRBV6-5 with TRBJ1-6, with D perhaps matching TRBD1 (6 bases). Trimming shortened V by 2 bases and J by 11 bases, and 10 bases separated the two germline ends. This CDR3 comprises 13 residues. The germline gives CDR1 MNHEY, CDR2 SVGAGI.

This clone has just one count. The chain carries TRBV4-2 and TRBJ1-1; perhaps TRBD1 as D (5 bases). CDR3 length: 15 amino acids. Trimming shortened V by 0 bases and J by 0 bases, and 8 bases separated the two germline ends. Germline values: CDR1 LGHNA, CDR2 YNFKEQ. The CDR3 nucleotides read TGTGCCAGCAGCCAAGAGGGGGGGATGAACACTGAAGCTTTCTTT. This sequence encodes CASSQEGGMNTEAFF.

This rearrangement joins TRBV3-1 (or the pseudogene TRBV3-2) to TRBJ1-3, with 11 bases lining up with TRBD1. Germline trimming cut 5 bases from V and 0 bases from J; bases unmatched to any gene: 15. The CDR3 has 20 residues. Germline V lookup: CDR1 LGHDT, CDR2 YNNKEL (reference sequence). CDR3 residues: CASSSSSGQGAYNSGNTIYF. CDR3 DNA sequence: TGTGCCAGCAGCTCCAGCTCCGGACAGGGGGCCTATAACTCTGGAAACACCATATATTTT.

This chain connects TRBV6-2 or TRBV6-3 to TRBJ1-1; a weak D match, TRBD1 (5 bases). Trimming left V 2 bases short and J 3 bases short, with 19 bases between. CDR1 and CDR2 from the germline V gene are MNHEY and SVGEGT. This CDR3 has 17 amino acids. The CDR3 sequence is CASSYSRERGRYTEAFF. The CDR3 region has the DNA TGTGCCAGCAGTTACAGCCGGGAGAGGGGAAGATACACTGAAGCTTTCTTT.

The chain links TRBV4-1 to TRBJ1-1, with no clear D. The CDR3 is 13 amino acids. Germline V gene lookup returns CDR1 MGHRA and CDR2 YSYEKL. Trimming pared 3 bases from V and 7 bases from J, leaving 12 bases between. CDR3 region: CASSQSPAGEAFF. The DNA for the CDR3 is TGCGCCAGCAGCCAGTCCCCGGCAGGTGAAGCTTTCTTT.

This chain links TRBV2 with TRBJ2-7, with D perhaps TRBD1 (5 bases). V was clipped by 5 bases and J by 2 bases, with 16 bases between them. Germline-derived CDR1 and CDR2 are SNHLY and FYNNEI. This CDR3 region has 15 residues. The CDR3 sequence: CASSTDTGIAYEQYF. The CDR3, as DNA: TGTGCCAGCAGTACTGACACAGGTATAGCCTACGAGCAGTACTTC.

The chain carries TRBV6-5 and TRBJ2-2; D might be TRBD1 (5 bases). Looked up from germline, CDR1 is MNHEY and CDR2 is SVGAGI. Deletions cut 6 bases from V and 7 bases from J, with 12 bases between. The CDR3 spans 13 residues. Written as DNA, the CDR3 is TGTGCCAGCAGGGGGCTTTTAGGCGGGGAGCTGTTTTTT. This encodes CASRGLLGGELFF.

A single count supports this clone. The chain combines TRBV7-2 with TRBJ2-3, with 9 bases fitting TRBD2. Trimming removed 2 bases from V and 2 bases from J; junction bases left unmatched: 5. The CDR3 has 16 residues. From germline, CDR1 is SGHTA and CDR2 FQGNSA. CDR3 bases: TGTGCCAGCAGCTTACAGAGCGGGGGGACCACAGATACGCAGTATTTT. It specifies CASSLQSGGTTDTQYF. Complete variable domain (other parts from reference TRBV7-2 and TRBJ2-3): GAGVSQSPSNKVTEKGKDVELRCDPISGHTALYWYRQSLGQGLEFLIYFQGNSAPDKSGLPSDRFSAERTGGSVSTLTIQRTQQEDSAVYLCASSLQSGGTTDTQYFGPGTRLTVL.

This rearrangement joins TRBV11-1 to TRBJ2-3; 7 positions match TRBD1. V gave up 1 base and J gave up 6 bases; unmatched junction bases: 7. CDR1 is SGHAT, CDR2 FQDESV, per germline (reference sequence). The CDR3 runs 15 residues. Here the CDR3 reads CASSLGGQTLDTQYF. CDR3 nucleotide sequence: TGTGCCAGCAGCTTAGGGGGACAGACCCTGGATACGCAGTATTTT.

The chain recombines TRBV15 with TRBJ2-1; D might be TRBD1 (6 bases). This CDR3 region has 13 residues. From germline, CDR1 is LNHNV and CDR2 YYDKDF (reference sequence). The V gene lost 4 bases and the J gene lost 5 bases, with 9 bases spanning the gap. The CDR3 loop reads CATSTWDNNEQFF. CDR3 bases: TGTGCCACCAGCACTTGGGACAACAATGAGCAGTTCTTC. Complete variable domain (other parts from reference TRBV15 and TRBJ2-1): DAMVIQNPRYQVTQFGKPVTLSCSQTLNHNVMYWYQQKSSQAPKLLFHYYDKDFNNEADTPDNFQSRRPNTSFCFLDIRSPGLGDTAMYLCATSTWDNNEQFFGPGTRLTVL.

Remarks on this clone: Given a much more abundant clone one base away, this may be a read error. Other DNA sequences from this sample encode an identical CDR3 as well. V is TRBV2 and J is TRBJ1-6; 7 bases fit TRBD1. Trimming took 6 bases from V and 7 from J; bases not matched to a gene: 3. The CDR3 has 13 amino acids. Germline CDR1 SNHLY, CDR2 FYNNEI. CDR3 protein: CASRGQLNSPLHF. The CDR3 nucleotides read TGTGCCAGCAGGGGACAGTTGAATTCACCCCTCCACTTT.

The CDR3 is CASSFPSGGLTGIQYF. The CDR3 nucleotides read TGTGCCAGCAGCTTTCCTAGCGGGGGGCTGACCGGGATCCAGTACTTC. The J gene is TRBJ2-5, the V gene TRBV13, with 11 nucleotides matching TRBD2. The trim removed 3 bases at V and 10 bases at J, leaving 13 bases unmatched. This CDR3 is 16 amino acids long. CDR1 and CDR2 (germline): PRHDT, FYEKMQ (reference sequence).

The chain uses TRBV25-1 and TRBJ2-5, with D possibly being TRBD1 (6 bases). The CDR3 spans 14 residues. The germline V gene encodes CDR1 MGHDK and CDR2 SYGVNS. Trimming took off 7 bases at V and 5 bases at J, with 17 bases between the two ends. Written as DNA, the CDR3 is TGTGCCAGCACATCAGTGCAGGGGTGGGAGACCCAGTACTTC. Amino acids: CASTSVQGWETQYF.

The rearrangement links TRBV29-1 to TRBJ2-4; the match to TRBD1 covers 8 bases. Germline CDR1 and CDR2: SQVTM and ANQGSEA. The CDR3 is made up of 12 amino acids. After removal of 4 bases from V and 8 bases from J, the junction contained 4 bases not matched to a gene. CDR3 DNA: TGCAGCGTTGCAGGGGGCGCGGACATTCAGTACTTC. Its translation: CSVAGGADIQYF.

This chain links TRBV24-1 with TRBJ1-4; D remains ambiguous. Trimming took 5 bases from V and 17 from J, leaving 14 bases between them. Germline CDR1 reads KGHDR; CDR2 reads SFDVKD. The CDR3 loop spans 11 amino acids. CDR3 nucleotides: TGTGCCACCAGTGGGGAGACTGGCTTCTTTTTT. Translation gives CATSGETGFFF.

The CDR3 DNA sequence: TGTGCCTGGAGTGCACCGAGGGATTCTGGGGCCAACGTCCTGACTTTC. Translated, it gives CAWSAPRDSGANVLTF. The chain recombines TRBV30 with TRBJ2-6; tentative D call: TRBD2 (5 bases). Germline V gene data show CDR1 as GTSNPN and CDR2 as SVGIG (reference sequence). This CDR3 region has 16 residues. The V and J ends lost 1 base and 1 base respectively, with 11 bases between them.

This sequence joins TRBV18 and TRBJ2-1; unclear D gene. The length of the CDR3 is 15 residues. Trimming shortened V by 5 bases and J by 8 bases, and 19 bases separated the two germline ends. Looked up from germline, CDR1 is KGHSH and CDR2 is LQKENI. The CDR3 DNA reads TGTGCCAGCTCAACGTACTTTCAATCGGTGGATGAGCAGTTCTTC. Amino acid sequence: CASSTYFQSVDEQFF.

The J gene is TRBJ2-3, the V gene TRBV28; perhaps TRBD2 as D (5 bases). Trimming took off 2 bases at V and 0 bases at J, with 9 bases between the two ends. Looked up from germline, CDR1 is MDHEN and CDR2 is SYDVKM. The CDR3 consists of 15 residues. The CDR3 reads CASSLERRSTDTQYF. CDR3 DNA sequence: TGTGCCAGCAGTTTAGAGCGGAGGAGCACAGATACGCAGTATTTT.

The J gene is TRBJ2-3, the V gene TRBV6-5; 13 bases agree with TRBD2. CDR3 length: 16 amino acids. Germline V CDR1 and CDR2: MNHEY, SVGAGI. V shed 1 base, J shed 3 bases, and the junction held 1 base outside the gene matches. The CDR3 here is CASSYLTSGGTDTQYF. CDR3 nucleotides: TGTGCCAGCAGTTACTTGACTAGCGGGGGGACAGATACGCAGTATTTT.

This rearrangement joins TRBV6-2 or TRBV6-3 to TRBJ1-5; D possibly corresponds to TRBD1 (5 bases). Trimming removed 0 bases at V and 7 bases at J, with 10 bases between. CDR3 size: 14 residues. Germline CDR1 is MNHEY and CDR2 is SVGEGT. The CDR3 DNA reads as TGTGCCAGCAGTTACTCAAGGGGTTGGCAGCCCCAGCATTTT. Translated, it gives CASSYSRGWQPQHF.

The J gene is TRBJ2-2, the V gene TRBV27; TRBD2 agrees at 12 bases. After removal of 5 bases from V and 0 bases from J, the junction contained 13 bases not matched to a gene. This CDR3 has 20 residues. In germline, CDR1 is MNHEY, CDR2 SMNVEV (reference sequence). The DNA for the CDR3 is TGTGCCAGCAGTGCCCGTTCTCTAGCGGGAGGGTTCGCGAACACCGGGGAGCTGTTTTTT. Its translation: CASSARSLAGGFANTGELFF.

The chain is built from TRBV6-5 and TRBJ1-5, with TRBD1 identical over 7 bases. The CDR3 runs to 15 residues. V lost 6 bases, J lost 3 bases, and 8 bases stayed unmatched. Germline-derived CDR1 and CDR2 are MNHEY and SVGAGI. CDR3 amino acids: CASRGRQGLNQPQHF. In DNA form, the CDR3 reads TGTGCCAGCAGGGGGAGACAGGGACTCAATCAGCCCCAGCATTTT.

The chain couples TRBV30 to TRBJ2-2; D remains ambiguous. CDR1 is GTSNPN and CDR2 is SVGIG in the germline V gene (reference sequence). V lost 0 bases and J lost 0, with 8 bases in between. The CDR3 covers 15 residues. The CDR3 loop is CAWSVLRSNTGELFF. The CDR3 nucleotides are TGTGCCTGGAGTGTACTCCGCTCGAACACCGGGGAGCTGTTTTTT.

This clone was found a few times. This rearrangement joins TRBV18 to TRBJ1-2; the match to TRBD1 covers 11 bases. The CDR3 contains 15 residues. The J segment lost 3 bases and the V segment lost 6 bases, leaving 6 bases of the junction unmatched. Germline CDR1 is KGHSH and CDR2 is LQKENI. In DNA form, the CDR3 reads TGTGCCAGCTCTCTAAGGGGACAGGGGGACTATGGCTACACCTTC. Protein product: CASSLRGQGDYGYTF.